Presented here are 12 T cell receptor beta chains from one specimen sequenced in a study of cytomegalovirus exposure and HLA in healthy donors (TCRdb year 2017). The library was obtained by the immunoSEQ multiplex PCR assay. The multiplex PCR relied on a mix of 60 forward primers for TCR Vbeta segments and 13 reverse primers for TCR Jbeta segments. This is the immuneACCESS table as TCRdb keeps it, with only in-frame sequences that have V and J called. A part of the clones is gone; compared with another copy, unresolved V genes explain less than half, and the rest is unexplained. The sample table gives under 85,000 clones. Approximately 15% of the sample rests with the top ten. Sequenced: PBMCs. The receptor set was obtained from a boy aged 5 to 17 in good health and CMV-seronegative.

V is TRBV11-2 and J is TRBJ1-2; a possible D gene is TRBD1 (6 bases). V lost 0 bases and J lost 5, with 16 bases in between. The CDR3 has 16 amino acids. Germline CDR1 is SGHAT and CDR2 is FQNNGV. DNA for the CDR3: TGTGCCAGCAGCTTAGATTCTCTGGGGGCATCTTATGGCTACACCTTC. Residues: CASSLDSLGASYGYTF.

The chain couples TRBV10-2 to TRBJ1-1; TRBD1 matches 7 bases. The germline V gene has CDR1 WSHSY and CDR2 SAAADI. The CDR3 is 13 residues long. With V trimmed by 8 bases and J by 4 bases, 7 bases remained unmatched. CDR3 coding DNA: TGCGCCAGCCCTCAAGACAGGGCCACTGAAGCTTTCTTT. Its translation is CASPQDRATEAFF.

The chain carries TRBV7-3 and TRBJ2-1, with D possibly matching TRBD2 (5 bases). V gave up 2 bases and J gave up 9 bases, with 17 bases separating them. This CDR3 has 15 residues. Looked up from germline, CDR1 is SGHTA and CDR2 is FQGTGA. The CDR3 loop reads CASSLSEAVGVEQFF. The DNA of the CDR3 is TGTGCCAGCAGCTTATCAGAAGCGGTAGGTGTTGAGCAGTTCTTC.

J is TRBJ2-5 and V is TRBV29-1, with a possible D match to TRBD2 (6 bases). Germline values: CDR1 SQVTM, CDR2 ANQGSEA. CDR3 length: 12 amino acids. Trimming removed 2 bases from V and 5 bases from J, with 9 bases in between. For the CDR3, the DNA is TGCAGCGTTGAATCTGGGGGGGAGACCCAGTACTTC. Its protein is CSVESGGETQYF.

This sequence joins TRBV5-4 and TRBJ2-1; 9 bases are shared with TRBD2. V trimming: 4 bases; J trimming: 4 bases; junction bases outside the gene matches: 6. Looked up from germline, CDR1 is SGHNT and CDR2 is YYREEE (reference sequence). The CDR3 spans 15 residues. This CDR3 is CASSPTSGLYNEQFF. For the CDR3, the DNA is TGTGCCAGCAGCCCGACTAGCGGTCTATACAATGAGCAGTTCTTC. Combining the CDR3 with reference TRBV5-4 and TRBJ2-1 gives the whole variable domain ETGVTQSPTHLIKTRGQQVTLRCSSQSGHNTVSWYQQALGQGPQFIFQYYREEENGRGNFPPRFSGLQFPNYSSELNVNALELDDSALYLCASSPTSGLYNEQFFGPGTRLTVL.

The gene calls are TRBV30 and TRBJ2-7; possibly TRBD1 for D (5 bases). In germline, CDR1 is GTSNPN, CDR2 SVGIG (reference sequence). This CDR3 spans 16 amino acids. Trimming took 3 bases from V and 6 from J, leaving 24 bases between them. The CDR3 loop reads CAWSDSQATWMGEQYF. The CDR3 nucleotides read TGTGCCTGGAGCGACAGCCAGGCGACCTGGATGGGCGAGCAGTACTTC. The full variable domain, completed using reference TRBV30 and TRBJ2-7, is SQTIHQWPATLVQPVGSPLSLECTVEGTSNPNLYWYRQAAGRGLQLLFYSVGIGQISSEVPQNLSASRPQDRQFILSSKKLLLSDSGFYLCAWSDSQATWMGEQYFGPGTRLTVT.

The rearrangement uses TRBV2 and TRBJ1-1; D ambiguous. CDR1 SNHLY and CDR2 FYNNEI come from the germline V gene. Trimming removed 5 bases at V and 1 base at J, with 11 bases between. CDR3 length equals 14 residues. CDR3 coding DNA: TGTGCCAGCAGTTCTTTTCAGAAGAACACTGAAGCTTTCTTT. Amino acids: CASSSFQKNTEAFF.

The chain uses TRBV29-1 and TRBJ2-4; weak D call: TRBD1 (5 bases). CDR1 is SQVTM and CDR2 is ANQGSEA in the germline V gene. With 5 bases removed from V and 3 bases from J, the gap between germline ends came to 14 bases. The CDR3 is 14 residues long. The CDR3 loop reads CSVRQGMSKNIQYF. CDR3 DNA: TGCAGCGTTCGCCAGGGAATGAGCAAAAACATTCAGTACTTC.

J is TRBJ1-2 and V is TRBV9, with 8 positions matching TRBD1. Germline lookup yields CDR1 SGDLS and CDR2 YYNGEE. The CDR3 sequence is 14 residues long. Losses at the gene ends were 3 bases for V and 4 bases for J; bases not matched to a gene: 5. The CDR3 loop reads CASSDDRGGYGYTF. The DNA for the CDR3 is TGTGCCAGCAGCGACGACAGGGGCGGCTATGGCTACACCTTC.

The chain couples TRBV2 to TRBJ2-7; 9 nucleotides agree with TRBD1. The germline CDR1 and CDR2 sequences are SNHLY and FYNNEI. V lost 6 bases, J lost 6 bases, and 9 bases stayed unmatched. CDR3 size: 14 residues. CDR3 loop: CASRKQGASGEQYF. Written as DNA, the CDR3 is TGTGCCAGCAGGAAACAGGGGGCCTCGGGCGAGCAGTACTTC. Full variable domain (outside the CDR3, taken from reference TRBV2 and TRBJ2-7): EPEVTQTPSHQVTQMGQEVILRCVPISNHLYFYWYRQILGQKVEFLVSFYNNEISEKSEIFDDQFSVERPDGSNFTLKIRSTKLEDSAMYFCASRKQGASGEQYFGPGTRLTVT.

The chain recombines TRBV5-6 with TRBJ1-5, with a possible D match to TRBD1 (5 bases). The CDR3 runs 15 residues. The V gene's germline CDR1 is SGHDT and CDR2 YYEEEE. Trimming removed 0 bases at V and 4 bases at J, with 11 bases between. The CDR3 coding sequence is TGTGCCAGCAGCTTGGCAGGACAAGGTAATCAGCCCCAGCATTTT. Translated: CASSLAGQGNQPQHF.

The chain recombines TRBV29-1 with TRBJ2-1; tentatively, D is TRBD1 (6 bases). CDR1 SQVTM and CDR2 ANQGSEA come from the germline V gene. The V end was cut by 4 bases, the J end by 8 bases, with 15 bases between. The CDR3 has 13 amino acids. The CDR3 sequence: CSVAGLPGDEQFF. The DNA of the CDR3 is TGCAGCGTTGCCGGACTGCCAGGGGATGAGCAGTTCTTC.